These T cell receptor beta chains were read from a single sample in a study of blood T cell repertoires in COVID-19. Here immunoSEQ multiplex PCR was the method, and the copy in TCRdb shows in-frame clones only, minus some. The sample records 150,000 to 200,000 clones, 80% to 90% being singletons. Material: peripheral blood. Receptors were obtained from a man in his 70s with active or convalescent COVID-19. Each CDR3 is given with its conserved first and last residue. D genes are given only for firm matches.

>TRBD2|TRBV29-1|TRBJ2-5
CSVSGGQETQYF
>NA|TRBV5-1|TRBJ1-1
CASSPPWRNPMNTEAFF
>TRBD2|TRBV2|TRBJ2-6
CASSGGGLSGANVLTF
>NA|TRBV5-1|TRBJ2-5
CASSLIGGAETQYF
>NA|TRBV14|TRBJ1-1
CASSQGLPTTEAFF
>NA|TRBV11-2|TRBJ2-7
CASRSPSYEQYF
>NA|TRBV7-2|TRBJ2-1
CASSRQRSHEQFF
>TRBD1|TRBV24-1|TRBJ2-7
CATSDPGTGAHEQYF
>TRBD2|TRBV25-1|TRBJ2-7
CASSDTSGRRDEQYF
>NA|TRBV7-2|TRBJ2-3
CASSLDGLNTQYF